These 19 T cell receptor beta chains were all obtained from the same sample, sequenced in a study of identical twins. TCRdb re-called the 5' RACE reads with MiXCR, one entry per CDR3 protein. The table has 300,000 to 350,000 distinct CDR3 sequences, 12% seen once; the top ten hold approximately 7.9%. These data were also reused for a study on yellow fever vaccine responses in identical twins.

Sequencing was performed on CD8+ T cells sorted from blood. These receptor sequences come from a woman between 18 and 30 years old in good health.

The rearrangement uses TRBV4-2 and TRBJ1-1; D call uncertain. Germline assignment: CDR1 LGHNA and CDR2 YNFKEQ. The CDR3 length is 14 residues. V shed 0 bases and J shed 0 bases, with 5 bases lying between them. The CDR3: CASSQDGLNTEAFF. CDR3 nucleotide sequence: TGTGCCAGCAGCCAAGATGGTTTGAACACTGAAGCTTTCTTT.

The chain has TRBV24-1 and TRBJ2-5; 7 positions agree with TRBD2. After removal of 4 bases from V and 0 bases from J, the junction contained 1 base not matched to a gene. The CDR3 runs 14 residues. Germline values: CDR1 KGHDR, CDR2 SFDVKD. The DNA for the CDR3 is TGTGCCACCAGTGAGGCGGGGGACCAAGAGACCCAGTACTTC. It is translated as CATSEAGDQETQYF.

The chain is built from TRBV29-1 and TRBJ1-1; possible D gene TRBD1, 5 bases. Trimming left V 3 bases short and J 2 bases short, with 10 bases between. The germline V gene encodes CDR1 SQVTM and CDR2 ANQGSEA. This CDR3 has 13 amino acids. CDR3: CSVDPGFNTEAFF. DNA of the CDR3: TGCAGCGTTGATCCAGGGTTCAACACTGAAGCTTTCTTT.

There are a few counts of this clonotype. V and J are TRBV7-9 and TRBJ2-3; D remains ambiguous. V was cut by 3 bases and J by 2 bases, with 18 bases left in between. The CDR3 sequence is 17 residues long. The germline V gene encodes CDR1 SEHNR and CDR2 FQNEAQ (reference sequence). The CDR3 here is CASSFYSVARDTDTQYF. CDR3 sequence (DNA): TGTGCCAGCAGCTTTTACTCGGTGGCTCGCGACACAGATACGCAGTATTTT.

This clonotype occurred a few times. V usage is TRBV20-1 and J usage is TRBJ1-5, with 10 bases that match TRBD1. The germline CDR1 and CDR2 sequences are DFQATT and SNEGSKA (reference sequence). The CDR3 consists of 14 residues. J gave up 6 bases and V 6 bases, and 8 bases lay outside the gene matches. The CDR3 sequence is CSAGTGEDTQPQHF. The CDR3 coding sequence is TGCAGTGCGGGGACAGGGGAGGATACTCAGCCCCAGCATTTT.

The chain has TRBV20-1 and TRBJ2-3, with D perhaps TRBD2 (5 bases). The V and J ends lost 3 bases and 6 bases respectively, with 16 bases between them. Looked up from germline, CDR1 is DFQATT and CDR2 is SNEGSKA (reference sequence). The CDR3 extends over 14 amino acids. CDR3 region: CSASLLITGDTQYF. The CDR3 DNA is TGCAGTGCTAGTTTGCTGATCACGGGGGATACGCAGTATTTT.

This chain links TRBV5-1 with TRBJ2-1; D is possibly TRBD2 (5 bases). The CDR3 loop spans 12 amino acids. Germline V gene data show CDR1 as SGHRS and CDR2 as YFSETQ. Trimming stripped 4 bases from V and 8 bases from J, with 10 bases between. The CDR3 loop reads CASSKLDHEQFF. CDR3 nucleotides: TGCGCCAGCAGCAAACTAGACCATGAGCAGTTCTTC.

The V gene is TRBV14, the J gene TRBJ2-1; tentative D call: TRBD2 (7 bases). This CDR3 is 17 amino acids long. V shed 0 bases and J shed 4 bases, with 16 bases lying between them. Germline V CDR1 and CDR2: SGHDN, FVKESK. Here the CDR3 reads CASSQDGRGTGYNEQFF. In DNA, the CDR3 is TGTGCCAGCAGCCAAGATGGGAGGGGGACGGGGTACAATGAGCAGTTCTTC.

In DNA form, the CDR3 reads TGTGCCAGCAGCCCCGAAAACGTAGGCGGGGGGCACACAGATACGCAGTATTTT. Translated: CASSPENVGGGHTDTQYF. J is TRBJ2-3 and V is TRBV12-1; the D call in the table, TRBD2, was not verified against the DNA. TRBV12-1 is marked as a pseudogene. This CDR3 region has 18 residues.

The CDR3 nucleotides are TGTGCCAGCAGCTTAGAACCGGCGGGAGGGCTGGAGACCCAGTACTTC. It is translated as CASSLEPAGGLETQYF. The J gene is TRBJ2-5, the V gene TRBV11-3, with 9 positions matching TRBD2. The J segment lost 5 bases and the V segment lost 0 bases, leaving 7 bases of the junction unmatched. The CDR3 has 16 residues. Germline CDR1 is SGHNT and CDR2 is YENEEA. Full variable domain (remainder filled in from reference TRBV11-3 and TRBJ2-5): EAGVVQSPRYKIIEKKQPVAFWCNPISGHNTLYWYLQNLGQGPELLIRYENEEAVDDSQLPKDRFSAERLKGVDSTLKIQPAELGDSAVYLCASSLEPAGGLETQYFGPGTRLLVL.

This chain connects TRBV12-3 or TRBV12-4 to TRBJ2-1; D ambiguous. V lost 5 bases and J 6 bases, leaving 14 bases between the germline ends. The CDR3 is 14 residues long. The chain's CDR3 is CASSGGGSVNEQFF. CDR3 DNA sequence: TGTGCCAGCAGTGGTGGTGGATCGGTCAATGAGCAGTTCTTC.

The gene calls are TRBV11-2 and TRBJ2-7, with D perhaps matching TRBD1 (6 bases). The CDR3 loop spans 15 amino acids. V lost 4 bases, J lost 2 bases, and 15 bases lay in between. Germline V gene lookup returns CDR1 SGHAT and CDR2 FQNNGV. The CDR3 DNA is TGTGCCAGCAGCTCACAACAGGGTCGCACCTACGAGCAGTACGTC. It codes for CASSSQQGRTYEQYV.

This chain joins TRBV7-9 and TRBJ2-1; 8 bases align to TRBD2. The length of the CDR3 is 13 residues. Trimming at V came to 4 bases and at J to 8 bases, leaving 4 bases not matched to a gene. Germline V gives CDR1 SEHNR, CDR2 FQNEAQ (reference sequence). CDR3 in DNA: TGTGCCAGCAGCTACGGGACTAGGGATGAGCAGTTCTTC. Translated, it gives CASSYGTRDEQFF.

This chain joins TRBV28 and TRBJ1-1; the D is unclear. The germline CDR1 and CDR2 sequences are MDHEN and SYDVKM. V was cut by 3 bases and J by 3 bases, with 14 bases left in between. The CDR3 sequence is 15 residues long. In nucleotides, the CDR3 is TGTGCCAGCAGTTTTTTAGAGGGAGGGTACACTGAAGCTTTCTTT. It is translated as CASSFLEGGYTEAFF. Together with reference TRBV28 and TRBJ1-1, the CDR3 gives the full variable domain: DVKVTQSSRYLVKRTGEKVFLECVQDMDHENMFWYRQDPGLGLRLIYFSYDVKMKEKGDIPEGYSVSREKKERFSLILESASTNQTSMYLCASSFLEGGYTEAFFGQGTRLTVV.

This clonotype was recorded at least ten times. The chain has TRBV12-3 or TRBV12-4 and TRBJ2-1, with D hard to call. CDR3 length: 12 residues. V gave up 5 bases and J gave up 7 bases, with 9 bases separating them. CDR3 DNA: TGTGCCAGCAGTGATCTCCCGAATGAGCAGTTCTTC. This gives the protein CASSDLPNEQFF.

This clonotype turned up a few times. The rearrangement joins TRBV27 to TRBJ2-2; D not certain. The CDR3 sequence is 11 residues long. CDR1 MNHEY and CDR2 SMNVEV come from the germline V gene (reference sequence). Between the trimmed V and J ends, which lost 7 bases and 6 bases, there was a span of 6 bases. CDR3 loop: CASIGPGELFF. CDR3 coding DNA: TGTGCCAGCATCGGGCCCGGGGAGCTGTTTTTT.

This clonotype was detected a few times. The chain carries TRBV28 and TRBJ1-5; no clear D gene. The germline V and J ends were trimmed by 7 bases and 2 bases, with 15 bases remaining between them. The CDR3 spans 15 residues. Germline-derived CDR1 and CDR2 are MDHEN and SYDVKM. For the CDR3, the DNA is TGTGCCAGCACTCCAACGGGTGGAGGCAATCAGCCCCAGCATTTT. It yields the protein CASTPTGGGNQPQHF.

This clonotype was detected many times. The rearrangement joins TRBV12-3 or TRBV12-4 to TRBJ1-3; D is unresolved. The CDR3 sequence is 12 residues long. V was trimmed by 2 bases and J by 2 bases, leaving 1 base between them. The DNA for the CDR3 is TGTGCCAGCAGTTTACCTGGAAACACCATATATTTT. As protein: CASSLPGNTIYF.

This clonotype was seen only a few times. V and J are TRBV28 and TRBJ2-3; D is perhaps TRBD1 (5 bases). CDR1 is MDHEN and CDR2 is SYDVKM in the germline V gene. The V and J ends lost 8 bases and 2 bases respectively, with 11 bases between them. The CDR3 covers 13 residues. CDR3 amino acids: CASSGHLTDTQYF. The CDR3 nucleotides read TGTGCCAGCTCCGGACACCTCACAGATACGCAGTATTTT.